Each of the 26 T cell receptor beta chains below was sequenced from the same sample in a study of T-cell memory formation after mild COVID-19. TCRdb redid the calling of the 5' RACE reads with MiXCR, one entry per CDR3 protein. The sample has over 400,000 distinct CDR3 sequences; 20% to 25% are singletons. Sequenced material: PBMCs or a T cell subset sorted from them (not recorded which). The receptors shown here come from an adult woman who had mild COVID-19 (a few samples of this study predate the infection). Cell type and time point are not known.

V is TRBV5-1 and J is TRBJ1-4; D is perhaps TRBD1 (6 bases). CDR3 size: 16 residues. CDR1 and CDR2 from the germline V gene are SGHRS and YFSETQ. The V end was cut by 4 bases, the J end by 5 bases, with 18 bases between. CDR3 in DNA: TGCGCCAGCAGCAAAGCCTCCGGGACACCGAATGAAAAACTGTTTTTT. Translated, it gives CASSKASGTPNEKLFF.

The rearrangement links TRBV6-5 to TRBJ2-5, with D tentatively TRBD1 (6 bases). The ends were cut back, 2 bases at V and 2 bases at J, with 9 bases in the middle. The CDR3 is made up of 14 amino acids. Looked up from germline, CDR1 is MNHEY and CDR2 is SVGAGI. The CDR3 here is CASSYDGQQETQYF. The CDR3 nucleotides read TGTGCCAGCAGTTACGATGGACAGCAAGAGACCCAGTACTTC.

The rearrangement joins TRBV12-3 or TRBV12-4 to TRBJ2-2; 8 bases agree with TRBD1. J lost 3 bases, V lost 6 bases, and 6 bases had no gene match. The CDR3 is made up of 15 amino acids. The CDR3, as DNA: TGTGCCAGCAGCCCTCGACAGGGGTACACCGGGGAGCTGTTTTTT. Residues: CASSPRQGYTGELFF.

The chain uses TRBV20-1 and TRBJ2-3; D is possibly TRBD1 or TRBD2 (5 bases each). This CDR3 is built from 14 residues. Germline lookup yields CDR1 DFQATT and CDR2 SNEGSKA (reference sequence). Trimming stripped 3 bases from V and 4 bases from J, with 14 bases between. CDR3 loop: CSASRHLGADTQYF. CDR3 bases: TGCAGTGCTAGCCGGCACCTGGGGGCAGATACGCAGTATTTT.

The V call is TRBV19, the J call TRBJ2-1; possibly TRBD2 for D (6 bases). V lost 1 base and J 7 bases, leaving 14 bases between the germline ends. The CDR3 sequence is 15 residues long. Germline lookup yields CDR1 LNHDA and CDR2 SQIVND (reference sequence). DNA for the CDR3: TGTGCCAGTAGTATAGGGGGACGGGGGATTAATGAGCAGTTCTTC. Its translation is CASSIGGRGINEQFF.

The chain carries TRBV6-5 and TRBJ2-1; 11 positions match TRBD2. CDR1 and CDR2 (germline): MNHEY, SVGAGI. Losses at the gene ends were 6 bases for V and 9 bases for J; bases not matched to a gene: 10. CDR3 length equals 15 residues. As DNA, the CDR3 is TGTGCCAGCAGAATAGCGGGGGGGCCGGTGGGTGAGCAGTTCTTC. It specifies CASRIAGGPVGEQFF.

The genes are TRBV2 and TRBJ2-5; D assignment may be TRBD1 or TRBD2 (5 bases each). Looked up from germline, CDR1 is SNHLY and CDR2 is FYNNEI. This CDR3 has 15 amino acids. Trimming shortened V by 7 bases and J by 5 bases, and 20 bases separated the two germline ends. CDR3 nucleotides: TGTGCCAGCACCTCAACACGAGGGGTGCGGGAGACCCAGTACTTC. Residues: CASTSTRGVRETQYF.

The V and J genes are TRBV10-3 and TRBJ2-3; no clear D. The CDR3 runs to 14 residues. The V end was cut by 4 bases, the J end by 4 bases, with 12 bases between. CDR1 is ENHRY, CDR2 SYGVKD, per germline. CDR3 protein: CAISVRQGPDTQYF. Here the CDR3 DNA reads TGTGCCATCAGTGTTCGGCAAGGCCCAGATACGCAGTATTTT.

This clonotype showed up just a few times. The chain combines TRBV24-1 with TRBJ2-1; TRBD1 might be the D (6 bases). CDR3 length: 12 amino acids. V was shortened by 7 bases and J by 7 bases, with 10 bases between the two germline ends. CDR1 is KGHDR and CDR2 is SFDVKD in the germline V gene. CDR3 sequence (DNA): TGTGCCACCAGAGGACAGTCGAATGAGCAGTTCTTC. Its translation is CATRGQSNEQFF.

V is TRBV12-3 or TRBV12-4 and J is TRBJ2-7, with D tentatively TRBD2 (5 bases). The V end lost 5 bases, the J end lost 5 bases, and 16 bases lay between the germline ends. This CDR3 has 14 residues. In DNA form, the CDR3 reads TGTGCCAGCAGTGCGGGTCTCCCCGGAGACGAGCAGTACTTC. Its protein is CASSAGLPGDEQYF.

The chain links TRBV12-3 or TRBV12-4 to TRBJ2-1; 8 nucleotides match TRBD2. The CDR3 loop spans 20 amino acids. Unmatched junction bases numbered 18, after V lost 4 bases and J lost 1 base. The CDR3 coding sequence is TGTGCCAGCAGTTCACTCCGGGGGGGGGCATCTATCGGATCCTACAATGAGCAGTTCTTC. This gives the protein CASSSLRGGASIGSYNEQFF.

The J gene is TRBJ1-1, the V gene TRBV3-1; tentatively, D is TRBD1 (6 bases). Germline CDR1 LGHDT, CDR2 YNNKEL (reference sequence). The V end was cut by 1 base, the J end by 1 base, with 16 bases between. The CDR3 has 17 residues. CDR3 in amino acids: CASSQVGGFDWNTEAFF. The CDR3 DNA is TGTGCCAGCAGCCAAGTAGGGGGATTCGATTGGAACACTGAAGCTTTCTTT.

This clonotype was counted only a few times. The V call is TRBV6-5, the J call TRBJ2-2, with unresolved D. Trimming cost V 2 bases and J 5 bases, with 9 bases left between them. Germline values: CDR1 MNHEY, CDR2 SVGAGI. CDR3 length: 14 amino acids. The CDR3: CASSYPGETGELFF. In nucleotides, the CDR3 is TGTGCCAGCAGTTACCCGGGCGAAACCGGGGAGCTGTTTTTT.

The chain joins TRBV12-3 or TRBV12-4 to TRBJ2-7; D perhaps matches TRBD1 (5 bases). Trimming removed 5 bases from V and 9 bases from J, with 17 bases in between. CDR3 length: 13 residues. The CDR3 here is CASSHPRQSWQYF. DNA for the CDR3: TGTGCCAGCAGTCACCCGCGACAGTCCTGGCAGTACTTC.

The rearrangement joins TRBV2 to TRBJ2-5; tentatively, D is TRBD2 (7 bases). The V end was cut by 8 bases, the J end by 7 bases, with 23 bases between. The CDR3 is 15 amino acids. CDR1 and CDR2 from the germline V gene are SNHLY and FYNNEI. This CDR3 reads CASRGRDILSGTQYF. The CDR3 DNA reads TGTGCCAGCCGAGGGAGGGACATTCTCTCGGGGACCCAGTACTTC. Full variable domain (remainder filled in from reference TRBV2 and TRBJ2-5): EPEVTQTPSHQVTQMGQEVILRCVPISNHLYFYWYRQILGQKVEFLVSFYNNEISEKSEIFDDQFSVERPDGSNFTLKIRSTKLEDSAMYFCASRGRDILSGTQYFGPGTRLLVL.

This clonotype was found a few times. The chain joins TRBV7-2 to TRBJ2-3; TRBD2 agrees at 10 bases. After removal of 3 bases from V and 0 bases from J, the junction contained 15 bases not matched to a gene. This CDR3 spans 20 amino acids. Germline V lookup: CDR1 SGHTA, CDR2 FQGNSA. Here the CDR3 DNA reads TGTGCCAGCAGCTTGCAATATGCCGCCGGGACTAGCGATAGCACAGATACGCAGTATTTT. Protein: CASSLQYAAGTSDSTDTQYF.

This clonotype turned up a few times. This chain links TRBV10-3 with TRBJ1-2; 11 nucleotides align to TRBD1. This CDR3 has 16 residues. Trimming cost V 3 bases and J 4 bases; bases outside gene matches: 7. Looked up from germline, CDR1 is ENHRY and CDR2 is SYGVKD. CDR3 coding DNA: TGTGCCATCAGTGATAAGGGGACAGGGGGTAGCTATGGCTACACCTTC. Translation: CAISDKGTGGSYGYTF.

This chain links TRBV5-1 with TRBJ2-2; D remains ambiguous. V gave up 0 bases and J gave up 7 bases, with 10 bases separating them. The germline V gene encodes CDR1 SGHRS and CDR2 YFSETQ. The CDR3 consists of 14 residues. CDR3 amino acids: CASSLDLGHGELFF. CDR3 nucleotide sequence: TGCGCCAGCAGCTTGGATCTGGGTCACGGGGAGCTGTTTTTT.

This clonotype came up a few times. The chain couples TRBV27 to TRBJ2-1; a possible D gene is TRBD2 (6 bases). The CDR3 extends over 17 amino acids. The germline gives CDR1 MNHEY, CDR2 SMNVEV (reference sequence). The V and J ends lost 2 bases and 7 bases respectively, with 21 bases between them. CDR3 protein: CASSLPVTSFGRNEQFF. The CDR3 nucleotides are TGTGCCAGCAGTTTACCCGTTACTAGCTTCGGACGGAATGAGCAGTTCTTC.

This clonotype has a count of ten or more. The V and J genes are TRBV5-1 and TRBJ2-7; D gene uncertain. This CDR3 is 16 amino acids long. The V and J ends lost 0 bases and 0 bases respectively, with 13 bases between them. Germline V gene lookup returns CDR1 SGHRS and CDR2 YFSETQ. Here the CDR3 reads CASSLDPASSSYEQYF. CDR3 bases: TGCGCCAGCAGCTTGGACCCGGCGTCAAGCTCCTACGAGCAGTACTTC.

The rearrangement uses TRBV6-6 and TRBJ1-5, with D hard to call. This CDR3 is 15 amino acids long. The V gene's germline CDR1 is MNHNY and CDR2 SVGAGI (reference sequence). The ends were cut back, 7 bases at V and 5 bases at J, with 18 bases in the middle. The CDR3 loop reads CASTNPASIHQPQHF. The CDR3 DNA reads TGTGCCAGCACCAACCCGGCATCGATCCATCAGCCCCAGCATTTT.

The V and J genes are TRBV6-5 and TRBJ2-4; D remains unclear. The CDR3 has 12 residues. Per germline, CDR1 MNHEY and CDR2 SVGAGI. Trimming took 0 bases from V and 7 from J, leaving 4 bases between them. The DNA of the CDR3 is TGTGCCAGCAGTTACTCTATGAACATTCAGTACTTC. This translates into CASSYSMNIQYF.

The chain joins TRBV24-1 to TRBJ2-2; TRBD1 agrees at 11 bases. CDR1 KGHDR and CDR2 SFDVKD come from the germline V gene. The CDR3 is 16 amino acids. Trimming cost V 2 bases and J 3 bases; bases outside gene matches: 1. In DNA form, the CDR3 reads TGTGCCACCAGTGATTGGGACAGGGGGTACACCGGGGAGCTGTTTTTT. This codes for CATSDWDRGYTGELFF.

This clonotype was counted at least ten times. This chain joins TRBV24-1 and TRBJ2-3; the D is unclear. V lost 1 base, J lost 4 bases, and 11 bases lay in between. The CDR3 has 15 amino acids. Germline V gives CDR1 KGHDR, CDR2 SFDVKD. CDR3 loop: CATSDFRTAADTQYF. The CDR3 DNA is TGTGCCACCAGTGATTTCCGGACCGCGGCAGATACGCAGTATTTT.

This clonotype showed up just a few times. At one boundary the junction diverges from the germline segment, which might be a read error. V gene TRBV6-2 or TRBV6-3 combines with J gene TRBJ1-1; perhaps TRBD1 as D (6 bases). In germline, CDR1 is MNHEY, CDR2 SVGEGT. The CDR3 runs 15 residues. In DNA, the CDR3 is TGTGCCAGCAGTGACTCACAGGGACCGAACACTGAAGCTTTCTTT. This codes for CASSDSQGPNTEAFF.

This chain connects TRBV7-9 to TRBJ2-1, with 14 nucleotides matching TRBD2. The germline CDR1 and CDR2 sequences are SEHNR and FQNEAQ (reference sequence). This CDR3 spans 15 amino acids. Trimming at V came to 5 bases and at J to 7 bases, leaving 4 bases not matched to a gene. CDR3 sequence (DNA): TGTGCCAGCAGCACGGGACTAGCGGGAGTTAATGAGCAGTTCTTC. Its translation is CASSTGLAGVNEQFF.